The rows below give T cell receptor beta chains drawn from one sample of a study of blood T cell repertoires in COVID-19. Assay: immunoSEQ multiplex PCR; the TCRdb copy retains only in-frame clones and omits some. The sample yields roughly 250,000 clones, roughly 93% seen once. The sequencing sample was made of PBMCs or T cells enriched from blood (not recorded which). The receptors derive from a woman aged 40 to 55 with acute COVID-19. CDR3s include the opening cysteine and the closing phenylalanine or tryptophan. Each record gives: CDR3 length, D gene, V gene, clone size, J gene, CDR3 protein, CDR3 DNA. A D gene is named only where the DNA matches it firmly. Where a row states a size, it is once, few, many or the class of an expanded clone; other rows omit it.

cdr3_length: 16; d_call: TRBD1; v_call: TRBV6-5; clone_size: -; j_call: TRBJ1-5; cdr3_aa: CASSYPQGAERQPQHF; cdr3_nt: TGTGCCAGCAGTTACCCTCAGGGGGCGGAACGGCAGCCCCAGCATTTT
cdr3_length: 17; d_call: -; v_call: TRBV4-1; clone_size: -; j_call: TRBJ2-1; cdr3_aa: CASSQDSPGHSYNEQFF; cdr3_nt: TGCGCCAGCAGCCAAGACAGCCCAGGGCACTCCTACAATGAGCAGTTCTTC
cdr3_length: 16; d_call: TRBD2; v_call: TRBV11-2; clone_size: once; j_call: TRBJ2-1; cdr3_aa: CASRRRAGGYYNEQFF; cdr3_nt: TGTGCCAGCAGACGTCGTGCGGGAGGCTACTACAATGAGCAGTTCTTC
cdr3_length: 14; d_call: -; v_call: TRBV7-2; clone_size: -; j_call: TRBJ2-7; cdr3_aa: CASSRELLTYEQYF; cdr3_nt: TGTGCCAGCAGTCGGGAGTTACTAACCTACGAGCAGTACTTC
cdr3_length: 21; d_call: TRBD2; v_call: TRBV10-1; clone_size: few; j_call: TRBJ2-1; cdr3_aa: CASSKTEGLAGGRTHYNEQFF; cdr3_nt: TGCGCCAGCAGTAAGACAGAGGGACTAGCGGGAGGCCGTACGCATTACAATGAGCAGTTCTTC
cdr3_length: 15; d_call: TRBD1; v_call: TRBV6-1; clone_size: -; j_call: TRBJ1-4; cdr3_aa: CASSEATGGIEKLFF; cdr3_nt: TGTGCCAGCAGTGAAGCGACAGGGGGCATCGAAAAACTGTTTTTT
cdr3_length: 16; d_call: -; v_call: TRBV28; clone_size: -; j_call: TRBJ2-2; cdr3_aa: CASSWGSRGNTGELFF; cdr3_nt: TGTGCCAGCAGTTGGGGTTCCCGGGGGAACACCGGGGAGCTGTTTTTT
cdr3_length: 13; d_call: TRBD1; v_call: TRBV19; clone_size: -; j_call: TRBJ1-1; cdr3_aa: CASSITGDTEAFF; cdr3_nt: TGTGCCAGTAGTATAACAGGGGACACTGAAGCTTTCTTT
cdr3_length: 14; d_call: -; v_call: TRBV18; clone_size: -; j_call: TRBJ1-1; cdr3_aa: CASSPLIGNTEAFF; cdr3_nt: TGTGCCAGCTCACCACTGATCGGGAACACTGAAGCTTTCTTT
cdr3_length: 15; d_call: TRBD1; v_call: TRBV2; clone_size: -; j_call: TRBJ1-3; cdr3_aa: CASRGQGFSGNTIYF; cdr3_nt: TGTGCCAGCAGGGGACAGGGTTTCTCTGGAAACACCATATATTTT
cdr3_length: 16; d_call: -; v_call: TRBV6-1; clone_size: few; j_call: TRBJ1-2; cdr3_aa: CASSEQDRQRDYGYTF; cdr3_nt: TGTGCCAGCAGTGAACAGGACAGACAAAGGGACTATGGCTACACCTTC
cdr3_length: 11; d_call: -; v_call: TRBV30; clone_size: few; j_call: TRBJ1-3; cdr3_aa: CAWGPTRDIYF; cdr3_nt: TGTGCCTGGGGACCTACCCGAGACATATATTTT
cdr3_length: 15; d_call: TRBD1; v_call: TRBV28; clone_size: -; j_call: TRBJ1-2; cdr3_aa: CASSSTGQGGYGYTF; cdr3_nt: TGTGCCAGCAGTTCCACGGGACAGGGGGGCTATGGCTACACCTTC
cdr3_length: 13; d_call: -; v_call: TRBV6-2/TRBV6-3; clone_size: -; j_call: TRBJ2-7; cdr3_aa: CASSFAESYEQYF; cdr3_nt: TGTGCCAGCAGTTTTGCGGAGTCCTACGAGCAGTACTTC
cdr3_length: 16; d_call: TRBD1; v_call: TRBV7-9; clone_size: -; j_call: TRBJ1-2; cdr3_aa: CASRPNRQGDLGGYTF; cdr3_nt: TGTGCCAGCAGACCAAACCGACAGGGTGATCTTGGCGGCTACACCTTC
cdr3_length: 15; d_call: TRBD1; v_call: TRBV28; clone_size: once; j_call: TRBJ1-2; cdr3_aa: CASTRDRVPNYGYTF; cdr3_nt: TGTGCCAGCACTAGGGACAGGGTTCCTAACTATGGCTACACCTTC
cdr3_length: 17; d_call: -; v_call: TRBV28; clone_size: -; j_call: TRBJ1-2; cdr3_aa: CASSGPLARAAGYGYTF; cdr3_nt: TGTGCCAGCAGTGGCCCTCTCGCCAGGGCAGCGGGCTATGGCTACACCTTC
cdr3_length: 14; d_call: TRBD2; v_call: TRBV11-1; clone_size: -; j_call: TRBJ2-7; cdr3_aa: CASSLAGAEYEQYF; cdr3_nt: TGTGCCAGCAGCCTAGCGGGAGCAGAGTACGAGCAGTACTTC
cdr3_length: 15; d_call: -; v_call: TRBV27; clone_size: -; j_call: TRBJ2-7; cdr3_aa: CASSFIGESSYEQYF; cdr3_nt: TGTGCCAGCAGTTTTATTGGAGAGAGCTCCTACGAGCAGTACTTC
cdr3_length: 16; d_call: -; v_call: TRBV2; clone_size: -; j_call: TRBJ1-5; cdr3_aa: CASSEVAKYSNQPQHF; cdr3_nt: TGTGCCAGCTCTGAGGTGGCCAAATATAGCAATCAGCCCCAGCATTTT
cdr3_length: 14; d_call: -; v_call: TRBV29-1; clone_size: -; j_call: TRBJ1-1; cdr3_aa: CSVHRNQKNTEAFF; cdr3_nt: TGCAGCGTTCACAGGAATCAAAAGAACACTGAAGCTTTCTTT
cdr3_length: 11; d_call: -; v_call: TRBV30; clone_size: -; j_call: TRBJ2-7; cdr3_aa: CAWGRVYEQYF; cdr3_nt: TGTGCCTGGGGCAGGGTCTACGAGCAGTACTTC
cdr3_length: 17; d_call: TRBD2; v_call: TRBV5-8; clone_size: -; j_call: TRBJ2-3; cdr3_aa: CASSSPPGGALADTQYF; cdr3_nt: TGTGCCAGCAGCTCACCTCCCGGGGGGGCCCTCGCAGATACGCAGTATTTT
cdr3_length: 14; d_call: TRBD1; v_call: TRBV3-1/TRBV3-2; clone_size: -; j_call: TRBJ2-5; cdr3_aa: CASSHRTGGETQYF; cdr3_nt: TGTGCCAGCAGCCACCGGACAGGGGGAGAGACCCAGTACTTC
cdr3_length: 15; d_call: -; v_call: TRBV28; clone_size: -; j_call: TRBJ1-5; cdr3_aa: CASSLRGAGNQPQHF; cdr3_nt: TGTGCCAGCAGTCTACGGGGGGCGGGCAATCAGCCCCAGCATTTT